This TCR beta chain appears in the sequencing data of a study of CD8+ T cells in alopecia areata (dated by TCRdb to 2017 to 2018). With regard to the full study: Skin from C3H/HeJ donors with spontaneous alopecia (about 6-13 months old) was grafted onto female C3H/HeJ recipients that were roughly 7-10 weeks old. Amplification of TCRbeta CDR3 regions was done by immunoSEQ multiplex PCR using 35 Vbeta forward primers and 13 Jbeta reverse primers. Scalp clonality was compared among normal scalp (n=4), patchy alopecia areata scalp (n=8), and alopecia totalis/universalis scalp (n=8). Human TCRbeta sequencing covered scalp tissue and sorted CD4+ and CD8+ peripheral blood T cells from patchy and totalis/universalis alopecia areata patients and healthy controls. RNA came from the PAXgene miRNA kit for fixed scalp, the miRNeasy kit for PBMCs, and the RNeasy kit for mouse skin. In both human patients and the C3H/HeJ mouse model, the study applied high-throughput TCRbeta sequencing to look at T cell clonal expansion in alopecia areata. The paper's findings and limits, for the study overall: Compared with normal scalp, lesional scalp had higher clonality and more expanded CD8+ clones, particularly in alopecia totalis/universalis, a pattern that suggests antigenic drive. Shared TCR sequences between patients were less evident than in mice, which may be partly attributable to HLA diversity in the patient population. Unlike mouse skin, which is dominated by gammadelta T cells, normal human skin has resident alphabeta T cells that are also sequenced, and this complicates analysis of the scalp TCR repertoire.

Pooled mouse cutaneous lymph node cells were stained for CD4, CD8alpha, NKG2D, NKG2ACE and other markers, then sorted on a BD Influx. Library prep was done by the immunoSEQ multiplex PCR assay. For TCR sequencing, RNA was extracted from every sample and reverse transcribed into cDNA to serve as template. First-strand cDNA was synthesized with SuperScript III using a 2:1 mix of oligo-dT and random hexamers. A synthetic immune receptor repertoire was used to measure amplification bias, and any remaining bias was corrected computationally. Sequencing of the libraries was done on Illumina HiSeq with 60 bp reads that cover the CDR3, reading from J toward V. Per the source publication's procedure: Raw reads were preprocessed for error removal, and CDR3 was defined according to IMGT conventions as running from the conserved cysteine to phenylalanine. Clonality was computed as 1 minus the Shannon entropy, with the entropy normalized by log2 of the number of productive unique TCRs. Whether each scalp clone was CD4 or CD8 was inferred by checking scalp TCRbeta sequences against the CD4 and CD8 repertoires from sorted blood. Held by TCRdb, this immuneACCESS table contains in-frame sequences only and omits some clones. Under half of the omission traces to an unresolved V gene where checked; the cause of the rest is unknown. The V and J calls and clone size come from that table; D and trimming were worked out from the DNA. In this sample the table shows 1,700 or so clones, and no singletons are among them. The top ten constitute about two fifths of the sample.

This clone was seen ten or more times. What antigen it recognizes has not been identified. In this entry, gene names and germline sequences are mouse ones. The read comes to an end 4 residues before the CDR3 does, leaving the germline J gene to fill in the end. V gives up 3 bases and J gives up 2 bases, and the segment between their germline ends measures 9 bases. CDR1 and CDR2 were assigned from the germline V gene (reference sequence) as NSQYPW and LRSPGD. Its CDR3 holds 14 amino acids, cysteine through phenylalanine. The CDR3 was read in part: 30 bases, with the frame set at base 1. Sequenced: CD8+ T cells sorted from a lymph node. In this chain, TRBV1 is recombined with TRBJ2-5; the D region possibly corresponds to TRBD2 (6 bases align). The TCR comes from a C3H/HeJ mouse with alopecia areata. The strain's MHC haplotype is H2-k. The CDR3 corresponds to CTCSAWGFQDTQYF. The CDR3 DNA, read in part, is TGCACCTGCAGTGCCTGGGGCTTCCAAGAC.